This entry lists 24 T cell receptor beta chains sequenced from one sample in a study of T cells in Graves' hyperthyroidism and ophthalmopathy. Amplified TCR beta CDR3 regions came from RNA transcripts. The study used the HTBI primer set for a first-round RT-PCR of the TCR CDR3. TCRdb re-derived calls from the multiplex PCR reads in MiXCR, one entry per CDR3 protein. This sample has about 540,000 distinct CDR3 sequences, with about 43% found just once. Sample: peripheral blood or thyroid tissue (not recorded which). Receptor source: a woman younger than 35 with Graves' hyperthyroidism.

This clonotype was seen just once. The chain employs TRBV20-1 and TRBJ1-2, with no clear D. Per the germline V gene, CDR1 is DFQATT and CDR2 is SNEGSKA (reference sequence). CDR3 length: 13 residues. V lost 0 bases and J 7 bases, leaving 12 bases between the germline ends. CDR3 loop: CSARDDREGGYTF. CDR3 sequence (DNA): TGCAGTGCTAGAGACGATAGGGAGGGTGGCTACACCTTC.

CDR3 nucleotide sequence: TGCAGCGTTGCCCAGGGGAGAGGCACAGATACGCAGTATTTT. Translated: CSVAQGRGTDTQYF. This chain links TRBV29-1 with TRBJ2-3, with a weak D call TRBD1 (6 bases). Germline V gives CDR1 SQVTM, CDR2 ANQGSEA. CDR3 length equals 14 residues. Trimming left V 4 bases short and J 1 base short, with 12 bases between.

The J gene is TRBJ2-7, the V gene TRBV7-6; TRBD1 might be the D (6 bases). This CDR3 contains 15 residues. V gave up 1 base and J gave up 1 base, with 11 bases separating them. Germline V gene sequence: CDR1 SGHVS, CDR2 FNYEAQ. Written as DNA, the CDR3 is TGTGCCAGCAGCTTAGATTCAGGGGAGTCCTACGAGCAGTACTTC. Amino acids: CASSLDSGESYEQYF.

This clonotype was observed at least ten times. The V and J genes are TRBV29-1 and TRBJ2-7; TRBD1 matches at 9 bases. With 1 base clipped from V and 6 bases from J, the junction kept 10 bases outside the gene matches. The CDR3 is made up of 15 amino acids. Germline V gene lookup returns CDR1 SQVTM and CDR2 ANQGSEA. CDR3 protein: CSVEGPDRGSFEQYF. The CDR3 DNA reads TGCAGCGTTGAAGGCCCAGACAGGGGGAGTTTCGAGCAGTACTTC.

The chain uses TRBV20-1 and TRBJ1-2; 7 bases align to TRBD1. V was pared by 2 bases and J by 4 bases, with 7 bases of the junction left unmatched. Germline loops: CDR1 DFQATT, CDR2 SNEGSKA (reference sequence). The CDR3 runs 14 residues. In DNA, the CDR3 is TGCAGTGCTAGACCGGTCGAGGGGGCCTATGGCTACACCTTC. Translated, it gives CSARPVEGAYGYTF.

The rearrangement links TRBV10-3 to TRBJ1-1; 8 bases are shared with TRBD1. This CDR3 has 15 residues. After removal of 4 bases from V and 1 base from J, the junction contained 5 bases not matched to a gene. Germline loops: CDR1 ENHRY, CDR2 SYGVKD. The CDR3, as DNA: TGTGCCATCAGTGCTGCAGGGGGCAGGAACACTGAAGCTTTCTTT. It specifies CAISAAGGRNTEAFF.

As to this clonotype: Since the CDR3 does not end with the conserved phenylalanine or tryptophan, this likely comes from a read error. The genes are TRBV29-1 and TRBJ1-1; 8 bases fit TRBD1. This CDR3 is 13 amino acids long. Germline V lookup: CDR1 SQVTM, CDR2 ANQGSEA. V lost 6 bases to trimming and J lost 4 bases; unmatched junction nucleotides: 7. The chain's CDR3 is CSVATGDGTEAFL. The CDR3, as DNA: TGCAGCGTCGCGACAGGGGACGGCACTGAAGCTTTCCTT.

This chain uses TRBV10-3 with TRBJ2-5, with D possibly matching TRBD2 (6 bases). CDR3 length: 14 amino acids. V gave up 6 bases and J gave up 5 bases, with 16 bases separating them. CDR1 and CDR2 (germline): ENHRY, SYGVKD. CDR3 nucleotides: TGTGCCATCAGCCCCGGGGGACGATCGGAGACCCAGTACTTC. Protein sequence: CAISPGGRSETQYF.

The chain employs TRBV12-5 and TRBJ1-6; maybe TRBD1 (5 bases). V was shortened by 1 base and J by 11 bases, with 6 bases between the two germline ends. Germline V gene data show CDR1 as LGHNT and CDR2 as FRNRAP. This CDR3 has 12 residues. The DNA of the CDR3 is TGTGCTAGTGGTTTGGGGGGCACACCCCTCCACTTT. Its protein product is CASGLGGTPLHF.

This clonotype was counted at least ten times. V and J are TRBV10-2 and TRBJ2-7, with D unresolved. Germline CDR1 and CDR2: WSHSY and SAAADI. The CDR3 has 11 amino acids. The V and J ends lost 0 bases and 5 bases respectively, with 2 bases between them. CDR3 protein: CASSESNEQYF. The DNA for the CDR3 is TGCGCCAGCAGTGAGTCAAACGAGCAGTACTTC.

This clonotype has a single count. The chain carries TRBV7-2 and TRBJ1-1; D possibly corresponds to TRBD1 (6 bases). The CDR3 loop spans 16 amino acids. Germline CDR1 reads SGHTA; CDR2 reads FQGNSA. Trimming cost V 3 bases and J 6 bases, with 20 bases left between them. CDR3 nucleotides: TGTGCCAGCAGCTTTAGGGGGATTAGTTTGTACGCTGAAGCTTTCTTT. It is translated as CASSFRGISLYAEAFF.

CDR3 amino acids: CASKTGAMNTEAFF. The CDR3 bases are TGCGCCAGCAAGACAGGGGCCATGAACACTGAAGCTTTCTTT. The V and J genes are TRBV10-1 and TRBJ1-1; the match to TRBD1 covers 8 bases. Trimming cost V 7 bases and J 0 bases; bases outside gene matches: 4. The germline gives CDR1 WNHNN, CDR2 SYGVQD (reference sequence). The length of the CDR3 is 14 residues.

This clonotype was recorded many times. V gene TRBV7-8 combines with J gene TRBJ1-5, with D possibly being TRBD1 (6 bases). Trimming left V 3 bases short and J 0 bases short, with 9 bases between. CDR3 length equals 15 residues. Germline-derived CDR1 and CDR2 are SGHVS and FQNEAQ. CDR3 bases: TGTGCCAGCAGCTTCGGACAGACTAGCAATCAGCCCCAGCATTTT. As protein: CASSFGQTSNQPQHF.

This sequence joins TRBV7-8 and TRBJ2-5, with TRBD2 identical over 8 bases. There are 14 residues in the CDR3. Trimming removed 5 bases from V and 5 bases from J; junction bases left unmatched: 7. CDR1 SGHVS and CDR2 FQNEAQ come from the germline V gene. The CDR3 loop is CASSAGRAGETQYF. DNA of the CDR3: TGTGCCAGCAGCGCCGGGAGGGCGGGTGAGACCCAGTACTTC. The full variable domain, its missing parts supplied by reference TRBV7-8 and TRBJ2-5, is GAGVSQSPRYKVAKRGQDVALRCDPISGHVSLFWYQQALGQGPEFLTYFQNEAQLDKSGLPSDRFFAERPEGSVSTLKIQRTQQEDSAVYLCASSAGRAGETQYFGPGTRLLVL.

This clonotype was counted ten times or more. CDR3: CASSFGLSTEAFF. CDR3 sequence (DNA): TGTGCCAGCAGCTTCGGACTGTCTACTGAAGCTTTCTTT. This sequence joins TRBV7-2 and TRBJ1-1; D is unresolved. This CDR3 region has 13 residues. Trimming took off 3 bases at V and 5 bases at J, with 10 bases between the two ends. CDR1 SGHTA and CDR2 FQGNSA come from the germline V gene.

V and J are TRBV7-6 and TRBJ1-3, with D possibly matching TRBD1 (6 bases). The CDR3 is 19 residues long. V was cut by 1 base and J by 0 bases, with 19 bases left in between. From germline, CDR1 is SGHVS and CDR2 FNYEAQ. CDR3 nucleotides: TGTGCCAGCAGCTTAGGTTGGAGGAGACAGGTCAACTCTGGAAACACCATATATTTT. It is translated as CASSLGWRRQVNSGNTIYF.

With regard to this clonotype: Germline and junction disagree at one end, which may indicate a read error. The chain uses TRBV11-2 and TRBJ1-4; 12 bases are a match to TRBD1. The CDR3 length is 13 residues. Germline V gene data show CDR1 as SGHAT and CDR2 as FQNNGV. Here the CDR3 reads CARSQDRDRGPFF. The CDR3 DNA reads TGTGCCCGCAGCCAAGATAGGGACAGGGGGCCTTTTTTT.

This clonotype was recorded many times. The chain couples TRBV2 to TRBJ1-2; 7 bases are shared with TRBD1. The V segment lost 8 bases and the J segment 3 bases; nucleotides outside the gene matches: 3. Per germline, CDR1 SNHLY and CDR2 FYNNEI. The CDR3 consists of 12 residues. The CDR3 protein is CASGRGDYGYTF. For the CDR3, the DNA is TGTGCCAGCGGCAGGGGGGACTATGGCTACACCTTC.

The gene calls are TRBV29-1 and TRBJ2-5; tentatively, D is TRBD1 (6 bases). Germline V gives CDR1 SQVTM, CDR2 ANQGSEA. The length of the CDR3 is 13 residues. V dropped 4 bases and J dropped 9 bases, with 18 bases sitting between them. The CDR3 sequence is CSVGLGADQPQYF. The CDR3 DNA follows: TGCAGCGTTGGGCTGGGGGCGGATCAGCCCCAGTACTTC.

Regarding this clonotype: This may arise from a read error, as a much more abundant clone is one base away. The V gene is TRBV20-1, the J gene TRBJ1-1; D is unclear. The CDR3 has 11 residues. Germline-derived CDR1 and CDR2 are DFQATT and SNEGSKA (reference sequence). Trimming took 8 bases from V and 1 from J, leaving 8 bases between them. Here the CDR3 DNA reads TGCAGTATCCGACAGAACACTGAAGCTTTCTTT. Translated: CSIRQNTEAFF.

The rearrangement joins TRBV19 to TRBJ1-1; D possibly corresponds to TRBD1 (6 bases). Germline loops: CDR1 LNHDA, CDR2 SQIVND (reference sequence). The V and J ends lost 5 bases and 2 bases respectively, with 18 bases between them. The CDR3 loop spans 16 amino acids. CDR3 loop: CASSAFLGGINTEAFF. CDR3 DNA: TGTGCCAGTAGTGCCTTCCTCGGGGGCATAAACACTGAAGCTTTCTTT.

The genes are TRBV20-1 and TRBJ2-5; TRBD1 matches at 8 bases. CDR1 is DFQATT, CDR2 SNEGSKA, per germline (reference sequence). This CDR3 comprises 13 residues. V dropped 3 bases and J dropped 5; count of bases not matched to a gene: 5. CDR3 sequence reads: CSARQTGAETQYF. In nucleotides, the CDR3 is TGCAGTGCTAGGCAGACAGGGGCTGAGACCCAGTACTTC.

The chain employs TRBV12-3 or TRBV12-4 and TRBJ1-6; D is ambiguous. The germline V and J ends were trimmed by 4 bases and 9 bases, with 10 bases remaining between them. The CDR3 runs 13 residues. CDR3 sequence (DNA): TGTGCCAGCAGTTGGACTAGCGGTTCACCCCTCCACTTT. Amino acid sequence: CASSWTSGSPLHF.

This clonotype came up many times. V and J are TRBV9 and TRBJ1-2; D ambiguous. This CDR3 contains 11 residues. Trimming stripped 1 base from V and 12 bases from J, with 10 bases between. The V gene's germline CDR1 is SGDLS and CDR2 YYNGEE. CDR3: CASSVPSPHTF. CDR3 DNA sequence: TGTGCCAGCAGCGTACCTTCACCGCACACCTTC. The full variable domain, rest sourced from reference TRBV9 and TRBJ1-2, is DSGVTQTPKHLITATGQRVTLRCSPRSGDLSVYWYQQSLDQGLQFLIQYYNGEERAKGNILERFSAQQFPDLHSELNLSSLELGDSALYFCASSVPSPHTFGSGTRLTVV.